The clone carrying this T cell receptor beta chain was seen ten or more times. These data come from a study of human T cells and chemical hapten exposure. The overall study: Weekly administration of diphenylcyclopropenone to the scalp of patients continued throughout the roughly 26-week study.

The study's library attached unique molecular identifiers to single cDNA molecules. One entry per CDR3 protein results from TCRdb running MiXCR on the RACE reads. The sample includes some 340,000 distinct CDR3 sequences, around 6.9% of them seen just once. V lost 0 bases to trimming and J lost 2 bases, with 9 bases between them. Looked up from germline, CDR1 is SGHRS and CDR2 is YFSETQ. The CDR3 length is 14 residues. Noted time point: patch test 1, 2 weeks after DPC sensitization. Treatment: therapeutic diphenylcyclopropenone sensitization with weekly scalp DPC. The donor pool consisted of alopecia patients aged 18 to 70 years, considered suitable for DPC.

V and J are TRBV5-1 and TRBJ2-7; D ambiguous. This receptor was obtained from a woman between 18 and 29 years old with alopecia areata. Some clones in this sample may be carry-over from other donors' samples. The starting material was whole blood, obtained in connection with sensitization to the hapten diphenylcyclopropenone (DPC). The CDR3 protein is CASSLVQAAYEQYF. DNA for the CDR3: TGCGCCAGCAGCTTGGTGCAGGCTGCCTACGAGCAGTACTTC.